This record concerns one TCR beta chain sequence. It was with a sample-barcoded 5' primer and a J-beta primer mix that a second PCR of about 6 to 12 cycles was run. TCRdb reprocessed the 5' RACE reads with MiXCR, giving one entry per CDR3 protein. This sample carries roughly 1,800,000 distinct CDR3 sequences, 49% of them seen once, and the ten largest clones take more than 2%. This record belongs to a study of blood T cells in healthy people across ages. The sequence was collected from a woman aged 40 to 50 in good health. Sequenced sample: blood.

CDR3 DNA: TGCGCCAGCAGCTTGGTACCGGACGTCACAGATACGCAGTATTTT. Translated, it gives CASSLVPDVTDTQYF. The chain couples TRBV5-1 to TRBJ2-3, with no clear D. Germline loops: CDR1 SGHRS, CDR2 YFSETQ. Trimming took 0 bases from V and 2 from J, leaving 10 bases between them. The CDR3 totals 15 residues. Full variable domain (missing parts from reference TRBV5-1 and TRBJ2-3): KAGVTQTPRYLIKTRGQQVTLSCSPISGHRSVSWYQQTPGQGLQFLFEYFSETQRNKGNFPGRFSGRQFSNSRSEMNVSTLELGDSALYLCASSLVPDVTDTQYFGPGTRLTVL.